One sample yielded the 19 T cell receptor beta chains listed below, sequenced in a study of blood T cells in healthy people across ages. Primers used in a second PCR of about 6 to 11 cycles were a sample-barcoded 5' primer and a J-beta primer mix. TCRdb ran MiXCR on the 5' RACE reads and lists one entry per CDR3 protein. The table has some 900,000 distinct CDR3 sequences, around 48% seen once. Sequenced material: blood. The receptors originated from a man under 40 in good health.

J is TRBJ2-7 and V is TRBV4-1; TRBD1 is a possible D gene (6 bases). CDR3 size: 16 residues. Germline CDR1 MGHRA, CDR2 YSYEKL. The V end lost 0 bases, the J end lost 3 bases, and 15 bases lay between the germline ends. The DNA for the CDR3 is TGCGCCAGCAGCCAAGATGGGGGCAGGGTAGGCTACGAGCAGTACTTC. It encodes CASSQDGGRVGYEQYF.

The chain has TRBV7-9 and TRBJ2-7; TRBD1 aligns across 8 bases. The CDR3 sequence is 16 residues long. Germline CDR1 and CDR2: SEHNR and FQNEAQ (reference sequence). Unmatched junction bases numbered 16, after V lost 5 bases and J lost 7 bases. CDR3 sequence reads: CASSPQQAGGHNEQYF. CDR3 bases: TGTGCCAGCAGCCCCCAGCAGGCAGGGGGCCACAATGAGCAGTACTTC.

Regarding this clonotype: Germline and junction disagree at one end, which may indicate a read error. The chain recombines TRBV12-3 or TRBV12-4 with TRBJ1-4, with D tentatively TRBD1 (5 bases). The CDR3 covers 11 residues. The CDR3 spells CAISGTDKLFF. The CDR3 DNA reads TGTGCCATCAGTGGGACGGACAAACTGTTTTTT.

This clonotype was picked up a small number of times. The chain is built from TRBV29-1 and TRBJ1-2, with a weak D call TRBD1 (6 bases). Looked up from germline, CDR1 is SQVTM and CDR2 is ANQGSEA. This CDR3 contains 13 residues. Trimming removed 7 bases from V and 3 bases from J, with 15 bases in between. CDR3 sequence (DNA): TGCAGCGCAAAGGACAGTTCCCACTATGGCTACACCTTC. Translated: CSAKDSSHYGYTF. Variable domain in full (rest from reference TRBV29-1 and TRBJ1-2): SAVISQKPSRDICQRGTSLTIQCQVDSQVTMMFWYRQQPGQSLTLIATANQGSEATYESGFVIDKFPISRPNLTFSTLTVSNMSPEDSSIYLCSAKDSSHYGYTFGSGTRLTVV.

Turning to this clonotype: A junction boundary mismatches the germline segment, possibly from a read error. This chain connects TRBV28 to TRBJ2-7, with a possible D match to TRBD2 (6 bases). Germline CDR1 MDHEN, CDR2 SYDVKM. This CDR3 spans 12 amino acids. CDR3 DNA: TGTGCCGGCAGTGTCGGGAGCTACGAGCAGTACTTC. Translation: CAGSVGSYEQYF.

The chain has TRBV7-2 and TRBJ2-1; TRBD2 agrees at 12 bases. From germline, CDR1 is SGHTA and CDR2 FQGNSA. There are 16 residues in the CDR3. Unmatched junction bases numbered 12, after V lost 6 bases and J lost 9 bases. The CDR3 sequence is CASRSRTSGVRCEQFF. The CDR3, as DNA: TGTGCCAGCAGATCAAGGACTAGCGGGGTACGATGTGAGCAGTTCTTC. Full variable domain (outside the CDR3, taken from reference TRBV7-2 and TRBJ2-1): GAGVSQSPSNKVTEKGKDVELRCDPISGHTALYWYRQSLGQGLEFLIYFQGNSAPDKSGLPSDRFSAERTGGSVSTLTIQRTQQEDSAVYLCASRSRTSGVRCEQFFGPGTRLTVL.

The chain links TRBV27 to TRBJ1-2; D possibly corresponds to TRBD1 (6 bases). The ends were cut back, 4 bases at V and 0 bases at J, with 18 bases in the middle. CDR3 length: 17 residues. In germline, CDR1 is MNHEY, CDR2 SMNVEV (reference sequence). CDR3 nucleotide sequence: TGTGCCAGCAGTTCCCCAAGGGGGGTAGAGGCTAACTATGGCTACACCTTC. Residues: CASSSPRGVEANYGYTF.

The V call is TRBV20-1, the J call TRBJ2-5; TRBD2 matches at 8 bases. The CDR3 is 15 residues long. With 5 bases clipped from V and 3 bases from J, the junction kept 11 bases outside the gene matches. Germline CDR1 DFQATT, CDR2 SNEGSKA (reference sequence). The CDR3 spells CSARRLGLAEETQYF. DNA of the CDR3: TGCAGTGCTCGACGATTAGGACTAGCAGAAGAGACCCAGTACTTC.

The chain couples TRBV2 to TRBJ2-3; D tentatively reads TRBD1 or TRBD2 (6 bases each). This CDR3 has 14 residues. Per germline, CDR1 SNHLY and CDR2 FYNNEI. The ends were cut back, 9 bases at V and 2 bases at J, with 15 bases in the middle. Here the CDR3 reads CASSTRGHTDTQYF. The CDR3, as DNA: TGTGCCAGTTCAACCCGGGGGCACACAGATACGCAGTATTTT.

For this clonotype: Its ends do not fully match the called genes, so a read error is possible. The CDR3 loop reads CAGSRTSGGAGDTQYF. CDR3 sequence (DNA): TGCGCCGGCAGCCGGACTAGCGGGGGGGCAGGAGATACGCAGTATTTT. V usage is TRBV5-1 and J usage is TRBJ2-3; 15 nucleotides align to TRBD2. From germline, CDR1 is SGHRS and CDR2 YFSETQ. The CDR3 consists of 16 residues.

There are a few counts of this clonotype. This rearrangement joins TRBV27 to TRBJ2-7; 9 bases agree with TRBD1. With V trimmed by 5 bases and J by 7 bases, 3 bases remained unmatched. Germline CDR1 MNHEY, CDR2 SMNVEV (reference sequence). There are 12 residues in the CDR3. The CDR3 DNA reads as TGTGCCAGCAGTATGACAGGGGGAGAGCAGTACTTC. It specifies CASSMTGGEQYF.

The genes are TRBV29-1 and TRBJ1-1; 7 bases agree with TRBD1. After removal of 5 bases from V and 7 bases from J, the junction contained 7 bases not matched to a gene. Germline CDR1 reads SQVTM; CDR2 reads ANQGSEA. This CDR3 is 12 amino acids long. This CDR3 reads CSVTRQGLEAFF. CDR3 in DNA: TGCAGCGTTACCAGACAGGGACTTGAAGCTTTCTTT.

The V gene is TRBV20-1, the J gene TRBJ2-1, with 8 positions matching TRBD2. Germline V gene lookup returns CDR1 DFQATT and CDR2 SNEGSKA (reference sequence). The J segment lost 7 bases and the V segment lost 3 bases, leaving 5 bases of the junction unmatched. The CDR3 is made up of 13 amino acids. CDR3 bases: TGCAGTGCTAGCGGGGGGGCCCGGAATGAGCAGTTCTTC. It codes for CSASGGARNEQFF.

The CDR3 DNA reads as TGCGCCAGCAGTCCGACCGGGACAGGTTTCGACGAGCAGTACTTC. Translated, it gives CASSPTGTGFDEQYF. This sequence joins TRBV5-1 and TRBJ2-7, with 8 nucleotides matching TRBD1. Germline CDR1 SGHRS, CDR2 YFSETQ. V lost 5 bases and J lost 5; bases outside the gene matches: 12. The CDR3 runs 15 residues.

This clonotype was observed a handful of times. The chain recombines TRBV10-3 with TRBJ2-1; a possible D gene is TRBD2 (5 bases). CDR1 and CDR2 from the germline V gene are ENHRY and SYGVKD. This CDR3 region has 13 residues. V lost 4 bases, J lost 6 bases, and 10 bases lay in between. CDR3 DNA: TGTGCCATCAGTGCTCTAGCATTCAATGAGCAGTTCTTC. It specifies CAISALAFNEQFF.

Only a few counts were recorded for this clonotype. The J gene is TRBJ1-2, the V gene TRBV3-1; perhaps TRBD1 as D (5 bases). This CDR3 is built from 14 residues. The germline V and J ends were trimmed by 1 base and 8 bases, with 14 bases remaining between them. In germline, CDR1 is LGHDT, CDR2 YNNKEL (reference sequence). The CDR3 spells CASSQVAGDGGYTF. The CDR3, as DNA: TGTGCCAGCAGCCAAGTTGCTGGGGACGGCGGCTACACCTTC.

The J gene is TRBJ2-3, the V gene TRBV28; 8 bases are a match to TRBD1. CDR1 and CDR2 (germline): MDHEN, SYDVKM. The CDR3 has 15 residues. The V gene end was trimmed by 6 bases and the J gene end by 3 bases; junction bases not matched to a gene: 8. CDR3 nucleotide sequence: TGTGCCAGCAGAGGACAGGGCTCGATAACAGATACGCAGTATTTT. Translated, it gives CASRGQGSITDTQYF.

V gene TRBV20-1 combines with J gene TRBJ2-7, with 9 bases aligning to TRBD2. V dropped 6 bases and J dropped 4; count of bases not matched to a gene: 4. The CDR3 extends over 12 amino acids. Germline V lookup: CDR1 DFQATT, CDR2 SNEGSKA (reference sequence). The CDR3 sequence: CSAVAGVYEQYF. The CDR3 region has the DNA TGCAGTGCAGTAGCGGGGGTATACGAGCAGTACTTC.

The rearrangement uses TRBV4-3 and TRBJ1-4; D not certain. Germline V gene lookup returns CDR1 LGHNA and CDR2 YSLEER. CDR3 length: 16 residues. Trimming took 0 bases from V and 7 from J, leaving 15 bases between them. DNA of the CDR3: TGCGCCAGCAGCCAAGATGGAAGTACAGAGTCTGAAAAACTGTTTTTT. It encodes CASSQDGSTESEKLFF.